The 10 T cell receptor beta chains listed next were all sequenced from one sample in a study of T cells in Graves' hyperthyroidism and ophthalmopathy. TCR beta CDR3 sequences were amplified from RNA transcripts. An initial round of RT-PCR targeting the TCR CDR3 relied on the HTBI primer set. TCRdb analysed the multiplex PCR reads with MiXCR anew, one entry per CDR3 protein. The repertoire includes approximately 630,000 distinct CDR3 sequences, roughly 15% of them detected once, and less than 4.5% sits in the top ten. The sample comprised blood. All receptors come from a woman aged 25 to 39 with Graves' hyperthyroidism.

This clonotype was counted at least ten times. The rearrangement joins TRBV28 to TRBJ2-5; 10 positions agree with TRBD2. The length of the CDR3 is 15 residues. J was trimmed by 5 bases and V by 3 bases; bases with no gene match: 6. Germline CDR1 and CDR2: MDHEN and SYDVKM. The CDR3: CASSFASGSEETQYF. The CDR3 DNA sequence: TGTGCCAGCAGTTTCGCTAGCGGGAGCGAGGAGACCCAGTACTTC.

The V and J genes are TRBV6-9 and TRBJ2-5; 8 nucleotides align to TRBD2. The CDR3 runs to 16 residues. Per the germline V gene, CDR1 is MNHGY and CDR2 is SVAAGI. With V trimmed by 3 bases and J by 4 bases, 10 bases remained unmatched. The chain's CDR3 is CASSYRTGTRIETQYF. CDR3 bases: TGTGCCAGCAGTTACCGGACCGGGACTAGAATAGAGACCCAGTACTTC.

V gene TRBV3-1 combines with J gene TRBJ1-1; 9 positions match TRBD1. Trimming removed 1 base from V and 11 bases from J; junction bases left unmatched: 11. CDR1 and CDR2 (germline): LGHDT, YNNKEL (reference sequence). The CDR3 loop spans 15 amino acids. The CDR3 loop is CASSQGRPTGGSAFF. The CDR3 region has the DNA TGTGCCAGCAGCCAAGGCCGTCCCACAGGGGGCTCGGCTTTCTTT.

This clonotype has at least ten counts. The CDR3 here is CATRTGGSGANVLTF. The CDR3 DNA follows: TGTGCCACCAGAACAGGGGGATCTGGGGCCAACGTCCTGACTTTC. The V and J genes are TRBV6-1 and TRBJ2-6, with 8 bases lining up with TRBD1. Germline V gives CDR1 MNHNS, CDR2 SASEGT. The CDR3 is made up of 15 amino acids. Losses at the gene ends were 10 bases for V and 1 base for J; bases not matched to a gene: 6.

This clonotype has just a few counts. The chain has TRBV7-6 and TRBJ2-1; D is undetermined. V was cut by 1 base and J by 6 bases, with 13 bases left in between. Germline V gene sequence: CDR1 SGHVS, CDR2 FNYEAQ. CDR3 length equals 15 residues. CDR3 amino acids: CASSLDPRIPNEQFF. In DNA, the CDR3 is TGTGCCAGCAGCTTAGATCCCCGAATACCCAATGAGCAGTTCTTC. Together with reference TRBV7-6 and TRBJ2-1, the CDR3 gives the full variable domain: GAGVSQSPRYKVTKRGQDVALRCDPISGHVSLYWYRQALGQGPEFLTYFNYEAQQDKSGLPNDRFSAERPEGSISTLTIQRTEQRDSAMYRCASSLDPRIPNEQFFGPGTRLTVL.

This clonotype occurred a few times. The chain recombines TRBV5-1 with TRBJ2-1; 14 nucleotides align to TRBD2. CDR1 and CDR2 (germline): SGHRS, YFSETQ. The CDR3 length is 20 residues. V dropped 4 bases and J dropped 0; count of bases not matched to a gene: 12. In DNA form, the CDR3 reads TGCGCCAGCAGCCCTACATCAGGACTAGCGGGAGGCGCCTCCTACAATGAGCAGTTCTTC. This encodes CASSPTSGLAGGASYNEQFF.

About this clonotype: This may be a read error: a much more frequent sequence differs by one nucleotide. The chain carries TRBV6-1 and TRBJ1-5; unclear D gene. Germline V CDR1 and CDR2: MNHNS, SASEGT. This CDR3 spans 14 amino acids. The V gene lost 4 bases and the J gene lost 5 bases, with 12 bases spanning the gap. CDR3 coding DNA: TGTGCCAGCAGTGTTGGGAATCCTGATCAGCCCCAGCATTTT. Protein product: CASSVGNPDQPQHF.

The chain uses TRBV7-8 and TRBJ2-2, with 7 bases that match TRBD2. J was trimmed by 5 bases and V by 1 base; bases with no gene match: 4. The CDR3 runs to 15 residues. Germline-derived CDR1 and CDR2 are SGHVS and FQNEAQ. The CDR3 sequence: CASSLEVGGTGELFF. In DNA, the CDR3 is TGTGCCAGCAGCTTAGAGGTCGGGGGGACCGGGGAGCTGTTTTTT.

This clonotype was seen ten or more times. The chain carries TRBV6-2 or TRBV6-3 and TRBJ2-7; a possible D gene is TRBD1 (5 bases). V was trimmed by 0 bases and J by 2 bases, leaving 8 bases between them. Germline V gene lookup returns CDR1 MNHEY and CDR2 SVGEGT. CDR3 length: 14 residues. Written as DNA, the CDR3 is TGTGCCAGCAGTTACTCTGCAGGGCCCTACGAGCAGTACTTC. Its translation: CASSYSAGPYEQYF.

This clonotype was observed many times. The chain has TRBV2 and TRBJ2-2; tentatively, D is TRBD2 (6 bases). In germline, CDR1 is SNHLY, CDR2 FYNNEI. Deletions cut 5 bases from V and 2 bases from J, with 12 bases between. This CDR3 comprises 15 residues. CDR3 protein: CASSPGTLNTGELFF. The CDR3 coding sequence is TGTGCCAGCAGTCCCGGGACTCTAAACACCGGGGAGCTGTTTTTT.